The 27 T cell receptor beta chains listed next were all sequenced from one sample in a study of response to subunit inactivated influenza vaccine. TCRdb fed the RT-PCR reads into MiXCR, producing one record per CDR3 protein. Among 450,000 to 600,000 distinct CDR3 sequences listed, under 9% were seen once. The sample here was PBMCs from blood, taken around 25 months after vaccination. Source of these receptors: a man between 50 and 69 years old who received an inactivated influenza vaccine.

In its sample, this clonotype was seen a few times. J is TRBJ2-3 and V is TRBV10-3; no firm D call. V lost 10 bases and J lost 4, with 21 bases in between. Germline-derived CDR1 and CDR2 are ENHRY and SYGVKD. CDR3 length: 15 residues. The CDR3: CATAPAQDGPDTQYF. CDR3 in DNA: TGTGCCACCGCTCCAGCCCAGGACGGCCCAGATACGCAGTATTTT.

This clonotype was counted between two and nine times. The V gene is TRBV23-1, the J gene TRBJ1-2; 7 bases align to TRBD1. TRBV23-1 falls under the ORF class, with uncertain function. The CDR3 consists of 15 residues. V was clipped by 3 bases and J by 1 base; unmatched bases: 5. CDR3 in amino acids: CASSHTGTDNYGYTF. The CDR3 DNA sequence: TGCGCCAGCAGTCATACCGGGACAGATAACTATGGCTACACCTTC.

The rearrangement links TRBV15 to TRBJ1-6; perhaps TRBD1 as D (5 bases). The V gene's germline CDR1 is LNHNV and CDR2 YYDKDF (reference sequence). The CDR3 totals 13 residues. V shed 7 bases and J shed 7 bases, with 11 bases lying between them. CDR3 DNA sequence: TGTGCCACCATGCAACAGGAAAATTCACCCCTCCACTTT. Its protein is CATMQQENSPLHF.

In this sample, this clonotype turned up a few times. The chain combines TRBV11-2 with TRBJ2-3; tentative D call: TRBD2 (6 bases). Germline CDR1 reads SGHAT; CDR2 reads FQNNGV. The V end lost 1 base, the J end lost 5 bases, and 13 bases lay between the germline ends. CDR3 length: 15 residues. Written as DNA, the CDR3 is TGTGCCAGCAGCTTAGGAGTCGGGAGCGGAGATACGCAGTATTTT. Residues: CASSLGVGSGDTQYF. Full variable domain (remainder filled in from reference TRBV11-2 and TRBJ2-3): EAGVAQSPRYKIIEKRQSVAFWCNPISGHATLYWYQQILGQGPKLLIQFQNNGVVDDSQLPKDRFSAERLKGVDSTLKIQPAKLEDSAVYLCASSLGVGSGDTQYFGPGTRLTVL.

There are many counts of this clonotype. The chain is built from TRBV7-2 and TRBJ1-4, with 8 bases aligning to TRBD1. The CDR3 extends over 14 amino acids. V was pared by 5 bases and J by 8 bases, with 7 bases of the junction left unmatched. Germline CDR1 SGHTA, CDR2 FQGNSA. CDR3 nucleotides: TGTGCCAGCAGCCTAACCAGGGGGCCGGAAAAACTGTTTTTT. This sequence encodes CASSLTRGPEKLFF. Drawing the rest from reference TRBV7-2 and TRBJ1-4, the complete variable domain is GAGVSQSPSNKVTEKGKDVELRCDPISGHTALYWYRQSLGQGLEFLIYFQGNSAPDKSGLPSDRFSAERTGGSVSTLTIQRTQQEDSAVYLCASSLTRGPEKLFFGSGTQLSVL.

The chain uses TRBV20-1 and TRBJ2-7; possible D gene TRBD2, 7 bases. The germline CDR1 and CDR2 sequences are DFQATT and SNEGSKA (reference sequence). The CDR3 length is 14 residues. Trimming shortened V by 2 bases and J by 4 bases, and 15 bases separated the two germline ends. The CDR3 region has the DNA TGCAGTGCTAGAAAGGGTGGGGGGGCTTACGAGCAGTACTTC. Its translation: CSARKGGGAYEQYF.

Details on this clonotype: At one end, the junction sequence differs from germline, possibly due to a read error. The chain couples TRBV2 to TRBJ2-7; perhaps TRBD1 as D (6 bases). The CDR3 consists of 14 residues. Germline V gene data show CDR1 as SNHLY and CDR2 as FYNNEI. CDR3 coding DNA: TGTGCCAGCAGGGGGACACCCCCGACCTACGAGCAGTGCTTC. Translation: CASRGTPPTYEQCF.

This clonotype has ten or more counts. The rearrangement links TRBV2 to TRBJ1-5, with unresolved D. The germline CDR1 and CDR2 sequences are SNHLY and FYNNEI. V was clipped by 5 bases and J by 1 base, with 15 bases between them. CDR3 length equals 16 residues. CDR3 in amino acids: CASSQTGKASNQPQHF. The CDR3 region has the DNA TGTGCCAGCAGTCAGACCGGGAAAGCAAGCAATCAGCCCCAGCATTTT.

The chain couples TRBV20-1 to TRBJ2-7, with TRBD2 identical over 9 bases. V dropped 4 bases and J dropped 2; count of bases not matched to a gene: 3. The CDR3 spans 13 residues. The V gene's germline CDR1 is DFQATT and CDR2 SNEGSKA (reference sequence). CDR3 DNA: TGCAGTGCTAAGACTAGCGGAACCTACGAGCAGTACTTC. Its translation: CSAKTSGTYEQYF.

This sequence joins TRBV29-1 and TRBJ2-7, with D possibly being TRBD2 (6 bases). CDR3 length equals 15 residues. The V gene's germline CDR1 is SQVTM and CDR2 ANQGSEA. V was shortened by 6 bases and J by 0 bases, with 18 bases between the two germline ends. Here the CDR3 reads CSVTSGPPYSYEQYF. CDR3 nucleotides: TGCAGCGTAACCAGCGGGCCGCCCTACTCCTACGAGCAGTACTTC.

This clonotype was picked up many times. The genes are TRBV29-1 and TRBJ2-5; D gene unclear. Germline CDR1 is SQVTM and CDR2 is ANQGSEA. V lost 7 bases to trimming and J lost 5 bases, with 14 bases between them. This CDR3 spans 12 amino acids. The CDR3 coding sequence is TGCAGCGGTCGAGGTGGCGACGAGACCCAGTACTTC. Its translation is CSGRGGDETQYF.

This clonotype was observed at least ten times. The chain links TRBV12-3 or TRBV12-4 to TRBJ1-6; a weak D match, TRBD1 (6 bases). V lost 8 bases to trimming and J lost 18 bases, with 23 bases between them. CDR3 length: 13 amino acids. This CDR3 is CASGRDTVGGAHF. CDR3 DNA: TGTGCCAGCGGCCGGGACACGGTCGGGGGCGCCCACTTT.

Remarks on this clonotype: This may be a read error: a much more frequent sequence differs by one nucleotide. DNA of the CDR3: TGTGCCAGCAGTATGACAGGGCCCTACGAGCAGTACTTC. Its protein is CASSMTGPYEQYF. The chain joins TRBV12-3 or TRBV12-4 to TRBJ2-7, with 7 bases matching TRBD1. The CDR3 length is 13 residues. Losses at the gene ends were 5 bases for V and 2 bases for J; bases not matched to a gene: 3.

On this clonotype itself: A much more abundant neighbour one base away suggests this may be a read error. The chain joins TRBV20-1 to TRBJ2-3; possibly TRBD2 for D (6 bases). Germline loops: CDR1 DFQATT, CDR2 SNEGSKA (reference sequence). This CDR3 has 15 residues. CDR3 in DNA: TGCAGTGGGGTGGTAGCGGAACCGAGCACAGATTCGCAGTATTTT. Translating it yields CSGVVAEPSTDSQYF.

This clonotype was counted ten times or more. The chain has TRBV15 and TRBJ1-2; no clear D. The CDR3 runs to 14 residues. V lost 0 bases and J lost 8, with 13 bases in between. CDR1 LNHNV and CDR2 YYDKDF come from the germline V gene (reference sequence). The CDR3 DNA is TGTGCCACCAGCAGAGAGGGCTTCAGTGGAGGCTACACCTTC. As protein: CATSREGFSGGYTF.

The J gene is TRBJ2-1, the V gene TRBV4-2; D unresolved. V shed 0 bases and J shed 1 base, with 10 bases lying between them. CDR3 length equals 16 residues. The germline V gene has CDR1 LGHNA and CDR2 YNFKEQ. In nucleotides, the CDR3 is TGTGCCAGCAGCCAAGAATTGGAGAGGTCCTACAATGAGCAGTTCTTC. Amino acids: CASSQELERSYNEQFF.

The table lists this clonotype with a few counts. The genes are TRBV14 and TRBJ1-2; 9 bases are shared with TRBD1. Per germline, CDR1 SGHDN and CDR2 FVKESK. CDR3 length: 14 residues. Losses at the gene ends were 4 bases for V and 7 bases for J; bases not matched to a gene: 7. The CDR3, as DNA: TGTGCCAGCAGCCGAGAACAGGGGGCGGTTGGCTACACCTTC. Protein: CASSREQGAVGYTF.

Ten or more counts support this clonotype. V usage is TRBV7-2 and J usage is TRBJ2-3, with 11 bases fitting TRBD2. Losses at the gene ends were 2 bases for V and 4 bases for J; bases not matched to a gene: 8. Germline V gives CDR1 SGHTA, CDR2 FQGNSA. The CDR3 length is 17 residues. The CDR3 spells CASSLRASGRISDTQYF. The DNA for the CDR3 is TGTGCCAGCAGCTTACGAGCTAGCGGGAGGATTTCAGATACGCAGTATTTT.

J is TRBJ2-7 and V is TRBV29-1; D is ambiguous. Trimming took off 4 bases at V and 6 bases at J, with 13 bases between the two ends. From germline, CDR1 is SQVTM and CDR2 ANQGSEA. The CDR3 has 12 amino acids. Here the CDR3 DNA reads TGCAGCGTTGTGTTTTTTGGTGGCGAGCAGTACTTC. It translates to CSVVFFGGEQYF.

This chain connects TRBV7-9 to TRBJ2-1; D remains unclear. The CDR3 length is 14 residues. Trimming shortened V by 0 bases and J by 5 bases, and 8 bases separated the two germline ends. CDR1 and CDR2 from the germline V gene are SEHNR and FQNEAQ (reference sequence). The CDR3 nucleotides are TGTGCCAGCAGCTTAGCGACAACCCACAATGAGCAGTTCTTC. It translates to CASSLATTHNEQFF.

V usage is TRBV28 and J usage is TRBJ1-1, with D maybe TRBD1 (6 bases). The CDR3 has 17 residues. V dropped 6 bases and J dropped 1 base, with 21 bases sitting between them. Germline lookup yields CDR1 MDHEN and CDR2 SYDVKM. Here the CDR3 DNA reads TGTGCCAGCAGCTTGGGGGGGGCCCCTTCTGGGAACACTGAAGCTTTCTTT. This encodes CASSLGGAPSGNTEAFF.

The table lists this clonotype with a few counts. V gene TRBV7-6 combines with J gene TRBJ1-1; D is unclear. Trimming took off 2 bases at V and 4 bases at J, with 14 bases between the two ends. The CDR3 is made up of 15 amino acids. Germline V gene data show CDR1 as SGHVS and CDR2 as FNYEAQ. The CDR3 is CASSLLQPTATEAFF. DNA for the CDR3: TGTGCCAGCAGCTTACTTCAGCCGACGGCCACTGAAGCTTTCTTT. The whole variable domain, filled in from reference TRBV7-6 and TRBJ1-1, reads GAGVSQSPRYKVTKRGQDVALRCDPISGHVSLYWYRQALGQGPEFLTYFNYEAQQDKSGLPNDRFSAERPEGSISTLTIQRTEQRDSAMYRCASSLLQPTATEAFFGQGTRLTVV.

In this sample, this clonotype turned up a few times. The V call is TRBV24-1, the J call TRBJ2-3; no clear D. The CDR3 is made up of 14 amino acids. The V gene's germline CDR1 is KGHDR and CDR2 SFDVKD. V shed 0 bases and J shed 4 bases, with 7 bases lying between them. CDR3 sequence: CATSDLYSPDTQYF. As DNA, the CDR3 is TGTGCCACCAGTGATTTGTACTCACCAGATACGCAGTATTTT.

This clonotype was recorded many times. The J gene is TRBJ1-1, the V gene TRBV29-1; D ambiguous. Deletions cut 4 bases from V and 1 base from J, with 1 base between. The CDR3 totals 10 residues. CDR1 is SQVTM, CDR2 ANQGSEA, per germline. Here the CDR3 reads CSVGNTEAFF. The CDR3 DNA is TGCAGCGTTGGGAACACTGAAGCTTTCTTT. Complete variable domain (other parts from reference TRBV29-1 and TRBJ1-1): SAVISQKPSRDICQRGTSLTIQCQVDSQVTMMFWYRQQPGQSLTLIATANQGSEATYESGFVIDKFPISRPNLTFSTLTVSNMSPEDSSIYLCSVGNTEAFFGQGTRLTVV.

The J gene is TRBJ2-7, the V gene TRBV11-2, with a tentative D call TRBD1 (6 bases). V gave up 0 bases and J gave up 1 base, with 19 bases separating them. This CDR3 contains 18 residues. CDR1 and CDR2 (germline): SGHAT, FQNNGV. The chain's CDR3 is CASSLESGGSPFSYEQYF. CDR3 sequence (DNA): TGTGCCAGCAGCTTAGAGAGTGGGGGCAGTCCGTTTTCCTACGAGCAGTACTTC. The complete variable domain, with remaining parts taken from reference TRBV11-2 and TRBJ2-7, reads EAGVAQSPRYKIIEKRQSVAFWCNPISGHATLYWYQQILGQGPKLLIQFQNNGVVDDSQLPKDRFSAERLKGVDSTLKIQPAKLEDSAVYLCASSLESGGSPFSYEQYFGPGTRLTVT.

The genes are TRBV27 and TRBJ2-3; perhaps TRBD2 as D (6 bases). The CDR3 runs to 18 residues. V shed 6 bases and J shed 4 bases, with 26 bases lying between them. The V gene's germline CDR1 is MNHEY and CDR2 SMNVEV (reference sequence). The CDR3: CASSLRGRGARFSDTQYF. DNA for the CDR3: TGTGCCAGCAGCTTAAGAGGACGCGGGGCGCGATTTTCAGATACGCAGTATTTT.

The sample holds many counts of this clonotype. The chain joins TRBV4-3 to TRBJ2-2, with TRBD2 matching 8 bases. The CDR3 contains 16 residues. Losses at the gene ends were 3 bases for V and 4 bases for J; bases not matched to a gene: 7. Looked up from germline, CDR1 is LGHNA and CDR2 is YSLEER. CDR3 nucleotide sequence: TGCGCCAGCAGCCAGGGAGCGGGAGTAATCACCGGGGAGCTGTTTTTT. Encoded protein: CASSQGAGVITGELFF.